Presented here are 15 T cell receptor beta chains from one specimen sequenced in a study of T cell repertoires in cytomegalovirus infection. TCRdb redid the calling of the reads with MiXCR, one entry per CDR3 protein. The sample lists about 890,000 distinct CDR3 sequences; roughly 31% were seen once. Their antigen targets remain unknown. The sequencing here drew on cultured CD8+ T cells from PBMCs, taken from culture after CMV antigen stimulation. These TCRs come from a human donor in good health (CMV status not recorded). Some clones in this sample may be carry-over from other donors' samples.

This clonotype has a count of ten or more. V is TRBV7-8 and J is TRBJ2-5; D gene ambiguous. CDR1 and CDR2 (germline): SGHVS, FQNEAQ. The CDR3 is 14 amino acids. V lost 7 bases, J lost 2 bases, and 14 bases lay in between. Here the CDR3 DNA reads TGTGCCAGCACCACACTCATGGAGCAAGAGACCCAGTACTTC. Translation gives CASTTLMEQETQYF.

This clonotype was counted only a few times. The V gene is TRBV7-6, the J gene TRBJ2-2; perhaps D is TRBD1 or TRBD2 (5 bases each). The CDR3 sequence is 13 residues long. Germline CDR1 SGHVS, CDR2 FNYEAQ. V dropped 4 bases and J dropped 6 bases, with 9 bases sitting between them. The CDR3 reads CASSSVGAGELFF. DNA of the CDR3: TGTGCCAGCAGCTCCGTGGGGGCCGGGGAGCTGTTTTTT.

The chain combines TRBV5-6 with TRBJ1-5, with D perhaps TRBD1 (6 bases). In germline, CDR1 is SGHDT, CDR2 YYEEEE. This CDR3 region has 14 residues. The V end lost 0 bases, the J end lost 9 bases, and 13 bases lay between the germline ends. CDR3 bases: TGTGCCAGCAGCTTGGGTTCAGGGGTGCGGCCCCAGCATTTT. Residues: CASSLGSGVRPQHF. Full variable domain (rest looked up from reference TRBV5-6 and TRBJ1-5): DAGVTQSPTHLIKTRGQQVTLRCSPKSGHDTVSWYQQALGQGPQFIFQYYEEEERQRGNFPDRFSGHQFPNYSSELNVNALLLGDSALYLCASSLGSGVRPQHFGDGTRLSIL.

Points on this clonotype: A much larger clone differs by one base, so this may be a read error. Here the CDR3 DNA reads TGTGCCAACAGCCCGACCTCCCAGGGGAGCCCTGAAGCTTTCTTT. Translating gives CANSPTSQGSPEAFF. This sequence joins TRBV7-8 and TRBJ1-1, with D possibly matching TRBD1 (6 bases). CDR3 length: 15 residues. CDR1 SGHVS and CDR2 FQNEAQ come from the germline V gene.

This chain connects TRBV19 to TRBJ2-3, with 9 bases matching TRBD1. The CDR3 has 17 amino acids. CDR1 and CDR2 (germline): LNHDA, SQIVND (reference sequence). The trim removed 4 bases at V and 4 bases at J, leaving 12 bases unmatched. CDR3 protein: CASSSTRDRVSADTQYF. For the CDR3, the DNA is TGTGCCAGTAGTAGCACTCGGGACAGGGTGTCGGCAGATACGCAGTATTTT.

This rearrangement joins TRBV28 to TRBJ1-5; D is uncertain. This CDR3 has 16 amino acids. CDR1 and CDR2 from the germline V gene are MDHEN and SYDVKM. The V gene lost 7 bases and the J gene lost 3 bases, with 19 bases spanning the gap. The CDR3 spells CASTRMGDLDNQPQHF. CDR3 nucleotide sequence: TGTGCCAGCACCAGAATGGGAGACCTGGACAATCAGCCCCAGCATTTT.

The chain joins TRBV27 to TRBJ1-2, with 7 bases lining up with TRBD1. Germline CDR1 and CDR2: MNHEY and SMNVEV (reference sequence). V was pared by 6 bases and J by 5 bases, with 6 bases of the junction left unmatched. The CDR3 is 13 residues long. The DNA of the CDR3 is TGTGCCAGCAGACTCGCAGGGGGTTATGGCTACACCTTC. Amino acid sequence: CASRLAGGYGYTF.

The CDR3 loop reads CASNASKSLSYEQYF. CDR3 sequence (DNA): TGCGCCAGCAATGCATCCAAGTCCCTCTCCTACGAGCAGTACTTC. The chain has TRBV23-1 and TRBJ2-7; D is unclear. TRBV23-1 is reported as an ORF; its role is uncertain. The CDR3 has 15 amino acids. Trimming removed 7 bases at V and 0 bases at J, with 16 bases between.

The V and J genes are TRBV28 and TRBJ2-1; 7 bases line up with TRBD1. Germline V gene data show CDR1 as MDHEN and CDR2 as SYDVKM. V lost 8 bases, J lost 0 bases, and 4 bases stayed unmatched. The CDR3 is 14 residues long. In nucleotides, the CDR3 is TGTGCCAGCCAGACAGGGAGCTCCTACAATGAGCAGTTCTTC. The encoded protein is CASQTGSSYNEQFF.

For this clonotype: One end of the junction does not line up with germline, which may come from a read error. This sequence joins TRBV5-6 and TRBJ2-4; the D gene is possibly TRBD2 (6 bases). From germline, CDR1 is SGHDT and CDR2 YYEEEE. The CDR3 spans 14 residues. CDR3 in DNA: TGTACCAGCAGCCTCACTAGCAGGCCAAACATTCAGTACTTC. Residues: CTSSLTSRPNIQYF.

Note on this clonotype: Mismatch with germline at one junction end may stem from a read error. The V and J genes are TRBV7-8 and TRBJ2-5; the D gene is possibly TRBD2 (5 bases). Germline lookup yields CDR1 SGHVS and CDR2 FQNEAQ. The CDR3 runs 16 residues. This CDR3 is CASRLARRRTEETQYF. The CDR3 DNA reads TGTGCCAGCAGATTAGCGCGTCGGAGAACGGAAGAGACCCAGTACTTC. Using reference TRBV7-8 and TRBJ2-5 for the parts outside the CDR3, the full variable domain is GAGVSQSPRYKVAKRGQDVALRCDPISGHVSLFWYQQALGQGPEFLTYFQNEAQLDKSGLPSDRFFAERPEGSVSTLKIQRTQQEDSAVYLCASRLARRRTEETQYFGPGTRLLVL.

A few counts support this clonotype. The chain has TRBV7-6 and TRBJ1-1, with D possibly TRBD1 on 5 matching bases. The CDR3 extends over 13 amino acids. The V end lost 8 bases, the J end lost 1 base, and 11 bases lay between the germline ends. Germline V gene sequence: CDR1 SGHVS, CDR2 FNYEAQ. In nucleotides, the CDR3 is TGTGCCAGCGGCCGTGGACAGAACACTGAAGCTTTCTTT. Protein: CASGRGQNTEAFF.

The rearrangement uses TRBV5-1 and TRBJ1-1; D is unclear. The CDR3 is 13 amino acids. CDR1 is SGHRS, CDR2 YFSETQ, per germline. Trimming took 1 base from V and 4 from J, leaving 8 bases between them. The CDR3 protein is CASSLTRTTEAFF. The CDR3 DNA is TGCGCCAGCAGCTTGACCCGTACCACTGAAGCTTTCTTT.

This clonotype was counted only a few times. This chain joins TRBV10-3 and TRBJ2-1; tentatively, D is TRBD2 (6 bases). Looked up from germline, CDR1 is ENHRY and CDR2 is SYGVKD. This CDR3 region has 14 residues. Trimming took off 4 bases at V and 4 bases at J, with 11 bases between the two ends. The CDR3 nucleotides are TGTGCCATCAGTGGCGGGGAAGGGTACAATGAGCAGTTCTTC. Amino acids: CAISGGEGYNEQFF.

This chain uses TRBV5-4 with TRBJ2-3, with 9 bases identical to TRBD2. The trim removed 0 bases at V and 4 bases at J, leaving 6 bases unmatched. Germline lookup yields CDR1 SGHNT and CDR2 YYREEE (reference sequence). This CDR3 is 16 amino acids long. The CDR3 DNA reads as TGTGCCAGCAGCTTGGAAGGCGGGGGGGTCCCAGATACGCAGTATTTT. This gives the protein CASSLEGGGVPDTQYF.